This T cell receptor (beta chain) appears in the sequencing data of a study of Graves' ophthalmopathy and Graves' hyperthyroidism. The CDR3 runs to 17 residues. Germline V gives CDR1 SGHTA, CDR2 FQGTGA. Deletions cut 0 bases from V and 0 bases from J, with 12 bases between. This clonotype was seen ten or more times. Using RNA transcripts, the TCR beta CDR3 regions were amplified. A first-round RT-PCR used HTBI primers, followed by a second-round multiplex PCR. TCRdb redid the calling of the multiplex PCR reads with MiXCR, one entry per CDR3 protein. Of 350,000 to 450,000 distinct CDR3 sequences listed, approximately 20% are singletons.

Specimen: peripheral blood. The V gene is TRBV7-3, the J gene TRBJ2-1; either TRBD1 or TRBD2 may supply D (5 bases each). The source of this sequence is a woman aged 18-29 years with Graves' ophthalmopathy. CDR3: CASSLTRSGGSYNEQFF. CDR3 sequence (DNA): TGTGCCAGCAGCTTAACCCGGAGTGGGGGCTCCTACAATGAGCAGTTCTTC.